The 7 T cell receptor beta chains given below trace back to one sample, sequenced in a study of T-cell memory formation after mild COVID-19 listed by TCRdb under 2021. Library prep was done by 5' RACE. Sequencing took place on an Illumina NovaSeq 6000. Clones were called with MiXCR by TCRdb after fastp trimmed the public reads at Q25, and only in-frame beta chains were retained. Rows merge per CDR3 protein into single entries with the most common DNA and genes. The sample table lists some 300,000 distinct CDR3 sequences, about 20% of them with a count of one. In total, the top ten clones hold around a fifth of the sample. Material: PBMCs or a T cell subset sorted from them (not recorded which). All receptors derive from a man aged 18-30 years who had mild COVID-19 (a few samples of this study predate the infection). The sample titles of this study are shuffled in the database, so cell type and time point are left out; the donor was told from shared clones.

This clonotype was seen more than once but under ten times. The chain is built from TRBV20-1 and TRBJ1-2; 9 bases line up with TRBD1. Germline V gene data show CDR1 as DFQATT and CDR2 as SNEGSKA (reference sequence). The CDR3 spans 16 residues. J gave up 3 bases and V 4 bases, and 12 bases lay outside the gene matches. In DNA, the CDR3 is TGCAGTGCTACCAAATACAGGGGGCCGGCATACTATGGCTACACCTTC. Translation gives CSATKYRGPAYYGYTF.

As DNA, the CDR3 is TGTGCCAGCAGCTTCACCCTAGCCAAAAACATTCAGTACTTC. As protein: CASSFTLAKNIQYF. V and J are TRBV11-2 and TRBJ2-4; no firm D call. This CDR3 comprises 14 residues. Trimming removed 3 bases at V and 0 bases at J, with 6 bases between. The V gene's germline CDR1 is SGHAT and CDR2 FQNNGV.

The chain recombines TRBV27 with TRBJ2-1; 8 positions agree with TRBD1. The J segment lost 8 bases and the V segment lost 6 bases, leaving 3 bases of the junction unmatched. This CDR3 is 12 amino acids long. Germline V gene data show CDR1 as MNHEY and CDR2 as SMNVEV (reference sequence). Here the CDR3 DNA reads TGTGCCAGCAGAATACAGGGGGATGAGCAGTTCTTC. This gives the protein CASRIQGDEQFF.

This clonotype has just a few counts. In DNA form, the CDR3 reads TGCAGCGTTGAAGTAGGAAGGGGGGGCACAGATACGCAGTATTTT. Translation gives CSVEVGRGGTDTQYF. The V gene is TRBV29-1, the J gene TRBJ2-3; D might be TRBD1 or TRBD2, each matching 6 bases. V was pared by 1 base and J by 1 base, with 12 bases between. This CDR3 comprises 15 residues. The germline V gene encodes CDR1 SQVTM and CDR2 ANQGSEA.

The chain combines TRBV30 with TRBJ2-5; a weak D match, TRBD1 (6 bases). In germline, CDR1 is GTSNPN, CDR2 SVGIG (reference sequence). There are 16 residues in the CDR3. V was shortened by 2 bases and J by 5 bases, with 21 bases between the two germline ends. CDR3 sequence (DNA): TGTGCCTGGAGTTCGCCAATACAGGGATTTCGGGAGACCCAGTACTTC. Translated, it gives CAWSSPIQGFRETQYF.

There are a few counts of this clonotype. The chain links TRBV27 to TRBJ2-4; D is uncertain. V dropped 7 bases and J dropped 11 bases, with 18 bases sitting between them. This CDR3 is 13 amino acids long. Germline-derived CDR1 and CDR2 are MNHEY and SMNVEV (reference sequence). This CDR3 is CASKQKDGIVQYF. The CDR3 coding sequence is TGTGCCAGCAAGCAGAAGGATGGTATCGTTCAGTACTTC.

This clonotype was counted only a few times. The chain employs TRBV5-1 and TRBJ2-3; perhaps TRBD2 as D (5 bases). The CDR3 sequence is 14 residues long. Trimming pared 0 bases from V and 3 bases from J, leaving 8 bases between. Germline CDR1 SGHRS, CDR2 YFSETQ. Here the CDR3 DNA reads TGCGCCAGCAGCTTGGCAACGGGGACAGATACGCAGTATTTT. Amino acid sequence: CASSLATGTDTQYF.